Listed below are T cell receptor beta chains from one sample, sequenced in a study of T cell responses to AZD1222 COVID-19 vaccine. The repertoire was sequenced with immunoSEQ multiplex PCR; TCRdb's copy has only in-frame clones and lacks some. The data contain 140,000 to 150,000 clones, about 93% of them singletons. Sequencing was performed on peripheral blood, taken on day 0 of AZD1222 vaccination. All receptors derive from an adult in good health. Each CDR3 is given with its conserved first and last residue. D genes are given only for firm matches. Only part of the rows carry a size: once, few, many, or a class if the clone is expanded.

j_call clone_size v_call d_call cdr3_nt cdr3_aa
TRBJ2-1 NA TRBV27 TRBD2 TGTGCCAGCAGCCGCGGCGGGGAGGGATACAATGAGCAGTTCTTC CASSRGGEGYNEQFF
TRBJ1-3 NA TRBV7-9 NA TGTGCCAGCAGCTTAAGTCGGGGGTTTGGTGGAAACACCATATATTTT CASSLSRGFGGNTIYF
TRBJ2-1 NA TRBV14 NA TGTGCCAGCAGCCACGTAGCGATTTACGATGAGCAGTTCTTC CASSHVAIYDEQFF
TRBJ1-1 once TRBV6-5 NA TGTGCCAGCAACGCGGCGGGCGCTGAAGCTTTCTTT CASNAAGAEAFF
TRBJ2-7 NA TRBV18 TRBD1 TGTGCCAGCTCACCCCGGGACAGAAGCTACGAGCAGTACTTC CASSPRDRSYEQYF
TRBJ1-1 NA TRBV2 NA TGTGCCAGCAGTGACGTCAGGCACACTGAAGCTTTCTTT CASSDVRHTEAFF
TRBJ1-3 NA TRBV4-2 NA TGTGCCAGCAGCCGGAAGCCCAGCTCTGGAAACACCATATATTTT CASSRKPSSGNTIYF
TRBJ2-1 once TRBV11-3 TRBD1 TGTGCCAGCAGCTCCTTAGGTTCGGGGACAGGGGACAATGAGCAGTTCTTC CASSSLGSGTGDNEQFF
TRBJ2-3 NA TRBV4-2 TRBD2 TGTGCCAGCAGCCAAGAACTACTAGCGGGAGGGCTTATAGGTAGGACAGATACGCAGTATTTT CASSQELLAGGLIGRTDTQYF
TRBJ2-1 NA TRBV5-4 TRBD2 TGTGCCAGCAGCTGGTTGACTAGCGGGAGTGAGAGGGAGCAGTTCTTC CASSWLTSGSEREQFF
TRBJ1-5 NA TRBV9 NA TGTGCCAGCAGTCAACAGGGAGGTTTAAATCAGCCCCAGCATTTT CASSQQGGLNQPQHF
TRBJ2-5 NA TRBV7-9 NA TGTGCCAGCAGCTTAGAACACAGGGTTCGGCAGACCCAGTACTTC CASSLEHRVRQTQYF
TRBJ1-1 NA TRBV7-8 NA TGTGCCAGCAGCTCGCTTGGTTTGAACACTGAAGCTTTCTTT CASSSLGLNTEAFF
TRBJ2-5 NA TRBV7-2 TRBD1 TGTGCCAGCAGCTACCAGGGGGAAGAGACCCAGTACTTC CASSYQGEETQYF
TRBJ2-2 NA TRBV15 NA TGTGCCACCAGCAGAGATAGTCCGGGGTTTGACACCGGGGAGCTGTTTTTT CATSRDSPGFDTGELFF
TRBJ1-2 NA TRBV2 NA TGTGCCAGCAAGGGGAAGGGTCCTAACTATGGCTACACCTTC CASKGKGPNYGYTF
TRBJ2-7 once TRBV7-8 TRBD1 TGTGCCAGCAGCCGAGACAGGGGGTCCTACGAGCAGTACTTC CASSRDRGSYEQYF
TRBJ1-2 NA TRBV3-1/TRBV3-2 TRBD1 TGTGCCAGCAGCCAGAGGAGGGGACAGGGTAGCGGCTACACCTTC CASSQRRGQGSGYTF
TRBJ2-6 NA TRBV18 NA TGTGCCAGCTCACCACGGTCAATCTCTGGGGCCAACGTCCTGACTTTC CASSPRSISGANVLTF
TRBJ2-1 NA TRBV2 TRBD2 TGTGCCAGCAGTGAATCTGGCGGGGGGGTTCAGCGGGAGCAGTTCTTC CASSESGGGVQREQFF
TRBJ1-3 few TRBV4-3 NA TGCGCCAGCAGCCAAAGCCCCGACCGAGCTGGAAACACCATATATTTT CASSQSPDRAGNTIYF
TRBJ2-7 NA TRBV28 TRBD2 TGTGCCAGCCGCGCCGCGGGGGGGTGGGAGCAGTACTTC CASRAAGGWEQYF
TRBJ2-5 NA TRBV12-5 TRBD2 TGTGCTAGTGGTGCGACCGGGAGGAACCAAGAGACCCAGTACTTC CASGATGRNQETQYF
TRBJ1-2 NA TRBV4-3 NA TGCGCCAGCAGCCAAGATCCCAGGACGAACTATGGCTACACCTTC CASSQDPRTNYGYTF
TRBJ1-3 NA TRBV19 NA TGTGCCAGTAGTGTGAACATGGGAGGGATCTTTGCTGGAAACACCATATATTTT CASSVNMGGIFAGNTIYF
TRBJ2-2 NA TRBV9 NA TGTGCCAGCAGCGTGTGGGGGGGCAGCGGGGAGCTGTTTTTT CASSVWGGSGELFF
TRBJ1-3 NA TRBV21-1 NA TGTGCCAGCAGCAGGGGAAACCGGGGAGCGGGAAACACCATATATTTT CASSRGNRGAGNTIYF
TRBJ1-2 NA TRBV7-9 TRBD1 TGTGCCAGCAGCGACGGAAGACAGGGACGCTATGGCTACACCTTC CASSDGRQGRYGYTF
TRBJ1-1 NA TRBV28 NA TGTGCCAGCAGTTTATTGAGGGTAAAGAACACTGAAGCTTTCTTT CASSLLRVKNTEAFF
TRBJ2-7 NA TRBV10-3 TRBD1 TGTGCCATCAGTTACCGGGACAGGGGGCGGTACGAGCAGTACTTC CAISYRDRGRYEQYF
TRBJ1-5 NA TRBV2 TRBD1 TGTGCCACCGGGACAGGGGGCCTTCAGCCCCAGCATTTT CATGTGGLQPQHF
TRBJ1-2 NA TRBV7-9 NA TGTGCCAGCAGCCCCGGTTGGACCCCCTATGGCTACACCTTC CASSPGWTPYGYTF
TRBJ2-3 NA TRBV5-6 NA TGTGCCAGCTCGCGGGGACTGTCTAGCACAGATACGCAGTATTTT CASSRGLSSTDTQYF
TRBJ2-4 NA TRBV29-1 NA TGCAGCGCCTCCATCCAGGGGGCCAAAAACATTCAGTACTTC CSASIQGAKNIQYF
TRBJ1-2 NA TRBV27 NA TGTGCCAGCAGTTTAATGCAGGGTCGGCATGGCTACACCTTC CASSLMQGRHGYTF
TRBJ2-4 NA TRBV5-4 NA TGTGCCAGCAGCTTGGGACTGCAAAGTAAAAACATTCAGTACTTC CASSLGLQSKNIQYF
TRBJ1-1 NA TRBV9 NA TGTGCCAGCAGCGTACTGGGGGGCGCGCGGGAAGCTTTCTTT CASSVLGGAREAFF
TRBJ2-7 NA TRBV5-5 TRBD2 TGTGCCAGCAGCCCTCTCGGTGCGGGGGGAGACTACGAGCAGTACTTC CASSPLGAGGDYEQYF
TRBJ1-6 NA TRBV5-1 NA TGCGCCAGCAGCCAGGGGCTCGGATCACCCCTCCACTTT CASSQGLGSPLHF
TRBJ1-1 NA TRBV12-3/TRBV12-4 NA TGTGCCAGCAGTTCTTTGGGAGATGAAGCTTTCTTT CASSSLGDEAFF
TRBJ2-5 once TRBV2 TRBD1 TGTGCCAGGCAACCGGACAGGGGGGTTGGGACCCAGTACTTC CARQPDRGVGTQYF
TRBJ2-7 NA TRBV3-1/TRBV3-2 NA TGTGCCAGCAGCTGGGTGAGCGGTCCCTACGAGCAGTACTTC CASSWVSGPYEQYF
TRBJ2-2 NA TRBV28 TRBD2 TGTGCCAGCAGTTTTTGGGCTAGCGGGTCCCCCGGGGAGCTGTTTTTT CASSFWASGSPGELFF
TRBJ1-5 NA TRBV25-1 TRBD1 TGTGCCAGCAGTGAATATCCGGGACAGGGGGAAGCACAGCCCCAGCATTTT CASSEYPGQGEAQPQHF
TRBJ2-3 NA TRBV28 NA TGTGCCAGCAGTTTCCTGAATACAGATACGCAGTATTTT CASSFLNTDTQYF
TRBJ2-7 NA TRBV4-1 TRBD1 TGCGCCAGCAGCCACCCGGGACAGAGGTACGAGCAGTACTTC CASSHPGQRYEQYF
TRBJ2-2 NA TRBV4-2 NA TGTGCCAGCAGCCAAGATACAAACACCGGGGAGCTGTTTTTT CASSQDTNTGELFF
TRBJ1-5 NA TRBV11-2 NA TGTGCCAGCAGCTTGGGACCCGACCATCAGCCCCAGCATTTT CASSLGPDHQPQHF
TRBJ2-2 few TRBV4-2 TRBD2 TGTGCCAGCAGCCGATTACTAGCGGGGGTGAACACCGGGGAGCTGTTTTTT CASSRLLAGVNTGELFF
TRBJ2-3 NA TRBV4-3 TRBD1 TGCGCCAGCAGCCAAGACCGGACAGGGCTTTCGAGGGGGTATTTT CASSQDRTGLSRGYF
TRBJ1-1 NA TRBV19 NA TGTGCCAGTAGGAGACACAGGGAAGACGACACTGAAGCTTTCTTT CASRRHREDDTEAFF
TRBJ2-1 NA TRBV9 NA TGTGCCAGCAGCGTAGCTGCCCCAAACCTATACAATGAGCAGTTCTTC CASSVAAPNLYNEQFF